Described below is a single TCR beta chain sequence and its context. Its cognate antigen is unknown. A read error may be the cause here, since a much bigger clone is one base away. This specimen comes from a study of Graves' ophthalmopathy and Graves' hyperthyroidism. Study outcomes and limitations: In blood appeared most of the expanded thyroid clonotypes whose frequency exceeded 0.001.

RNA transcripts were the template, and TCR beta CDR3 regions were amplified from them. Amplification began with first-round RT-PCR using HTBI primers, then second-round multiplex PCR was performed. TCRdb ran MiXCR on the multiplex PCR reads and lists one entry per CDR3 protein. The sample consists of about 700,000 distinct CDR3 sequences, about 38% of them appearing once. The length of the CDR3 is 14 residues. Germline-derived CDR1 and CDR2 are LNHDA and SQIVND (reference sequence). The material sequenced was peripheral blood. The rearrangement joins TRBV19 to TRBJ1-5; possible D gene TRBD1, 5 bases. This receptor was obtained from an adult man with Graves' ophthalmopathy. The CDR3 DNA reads TGTGCCAGTGGTATGGGTGGCAGGGCAGAGCCCCAGCATTTT. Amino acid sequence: CASGMGGRAEPQHF.